The 17 T cell receptor beta chains listed next were all sequenced from one sample in a study of cytomegalovirus exposure and HLA in healthy donors (dated by TCRdb to 2017 to 2019). Library preparation used the immunoSEQ multiplex PCR assay. A mixture of 60 forward primers for TCR Vbeta segments and 13 reverse primers for TCR Jbeta segments was used in the multiplex PCR. TCRdb provides this immuneACCESS table in a form limited to in-frame rearrangements. Some clones are lacking; in checked studies, under half of them reflect an unresolved V gene, and why the rest are absent is not known. This sample gives approximately 190,000 clones in total; 75% to 90% of them show up just once. Roughly 6.7% of the sample is taken by the ten largest. Sequenced input: PBMCs. These receptors were taken from a man aged 40-50 years in good health and CMV-seropositive.

CDR3 residues: CASSLYRGNEQFF. The CDR3 DNA reads as TGTGCCAGCAGCTTGTACAGGGGGAATGAGCAGTTCTTC. The chain recombines TRBV7-2 with TRBJ2-1; 8 bases are shared with TRBD1. Per germline, CDR1 SGHTA and CDR2 FQGNSA. J lost 7 bases, V lost 3 bases, and 2 bases had no gene match. The CDR3 is 13 residues long.

In its sample, this clone was seen a few times. The CDR3 is CASSLTGGGTEAFF. In DNA form, the CDR3 reads TGTGCCAGCAGCTTAACAGGGGGCGGCACTGAAGCTTTCTTT. This chain uses TRBV5-6 with TRBJ1-1; the match to TRBD1 covers 9 bases. The length of the CDR3 is 14 residues. Trimming took 2 bases from V and 4 from J; bases not matched to a gene: 3. CDR1 is SGHDT, CDR2 YYEEEE, per germline.

The table lists this clone with a count of one. This chain links TRBV10-3 with TRBJ2-3, with D possibly matching TRBD2 (5 bases). The CDR3 has 13 amino acids. With 4 bases removed from V and 6 bases from J, the gap between germline ends came to 11 bases. Per the germline V gene, CDR1 is ENHRY and CDR2 is SYGVKD. Here the CDR3 reads CAISGMGVDTQYF. The CDR3 DNA reads as TGTGCCATCAGTGGGATGGGAGTGGATACGCAGTATTTT.

The V and J genes are TRBV7-2 and TRBJ1-6; tentative D call: TRBD1 (6 bases). Per germline, CDR1 SGHTA and CDR2 FQGNSA. There are 15 residues in the CDR3. The V and J ends lost 1 base and 8 bases respectively, with 12 bases between them. The DNA of the CDR3 is TGTGCCAGCAGCTTAGTGGCAGGGGCGGATTCACCCCTCCACTTT. Encoded protein: CASSLVAGADSPLHF. Full variable domain (remainder filled in from reference TRBV7-2 and TRBJ1-6): GAGVSQSPSNKVTEKGKDVELRCDPISGHTALYWYRQSLGQGLEFLIYFQGNSAPDKSGLPSDRFSAERTGGSVSTLTIQRTQQEDSAVYLCASSLVAGADSPLHFGNGTRLTVT.

The rearrangement links TRBV6-5 to TRBJ1-1; D is perhaps TRBD1 (6 bases). The germline gives CDR1 MNHEY, CDR2 SVGAGI. Trimming removed 0 bases at V and 12 bases at J, with 20 bases between. This CDR3 contains 15 residues. DNA for the CDR3: TGTGCCAGCAGTTACTCGGGGGAGGGGGGGGAAGGTCCTTTCTTT. It translates to CASSYSGEGGEGPFF.

V and J are TRBV5-3 and TRBJ1-2; tentatively, D is TRBD1 (6 bases). TRBV5-3 falls under the ORF class, with uncertain function. CDR3 length: 13 residues. Trimming took 4 bases from V and 8 from J, leaving 15 bases between them. The chain's CDR3 is CARSRQGLEGYTF. The CDR3 region has the DNA TGTGCCAGAAGCCGCCAGGGGTTGGAAGGCTACACCTTC.

This clone was seen more than once but under ten times. The rearrangement links TRBV7-2 to TRBJ1-4; TRBD1 might be the D (5 bases). CDR1 SGHTA and CDR2 FQGNSA come from the germline V gene. V was shortened by 2 bases and J by 8 bases, with 18 bases between the two germline ends. The CDR3 is made up of 16 amino acids. The chain's CDR3 is CASSLNPQGLREKLFF. The CDR3 nucleotides are TGTGCCAGCAGCTTAAACCCCCAGGGTCTTAGGGAAAAACTGTTTTTT.

The rearrangement joins TRBV28 to TRBJ1-2; 7 nucleotides agree with TRBD1. This CDR3 has 15 amino acids. CDR1 MDHEN and CDR2 SYDVKM come from the germline V gene. Losses at the gene ends were 5 bases for V and 5 bases for J; bases not matched to a gene: 11. The CDR3 sequence: CASSPTGVGGYGYTF. The CDR3 nucleotides read TGTGCCAGCAGTCCCACAGGGGTCGGTGGGTATGGCTACACCTTC.

The genes are TRBV7-9 and TRBJ1-3, with 11 positions matching TRBD1. The trim removed 7 bases at V and 0 bases at J, leaving 5 bases unmatched. The germline gives CDR1 SEHNR, CDR2 FQNEAQ (reference sequence). This CDR3 region has 16 residues. The DNA of the CDR3 is TGTGCCAGCACCGGACAGGGGGCCCTCTCTGGAAACACCATATATTTT. Its translation: CASTGQGALSGNTIYF.

The rearrangement uses TRBV4-1 and TRBJ2-7; D gene unclear. Germline V gene lookup returns CDR1 MGHRA and CDR2 YSYEKL. This CDR3 spans 12 amino acids. Deletions cut 0 bases from V and 3 bases from J, with 3 bases between. The CDR3 protein is CASSQDGYEQYF. The CDR3 DNA reads as TGCGCCAGCAGCCAAGACGGCTACGAGCAGTACTTC.

This clone was detected once. The chain links TRBV5-1 to TRBJ2-2; the match to TRBD1 covers 10 bases. Germline trimming cut 2 bases from V and 6 bases from J; bases unmatched to any gene: 7. This CDR3 spans 16 amino acids. Germline CDR1 and CDR2: SGHRS and YFSETQ. The CDR3 region has the DNA TGCGCCAGCAGCTTCGCCGGGACAGGGGCTTCCGGGGAGCTGTTTTTT. Amino acid sequence: CASSFAGTGASGELFF.

This clone was counted a few times. This sequence joins TRBV27 and TRBJ2-1, with 9 nucleotides matching TRBD2. V gave up 6 bases and J gave up 7 bases; unmatched junction bases: 7. The germline V gene has CDR1 MNHEY and CDR2 SMNVEV (reference sequence). The CDR3 is made up of 14 amino acids. This chain's CDR3 is CASSQRRGGNEQFF. CDR3 nucleotides: TGTGCCAGCAGCCAGCGGCGGGGGGGTAATGAGCAGTTCTTC.

The rearrangement links TRBV12-5 to TRBJ2-1; D call uncertain. The ends were cut back, 7 bases at V and 8 bases at J, with 27 bases in the middle. From germline, CDR1 is LGHNT and CDR2 FRNRAP. The CDR3 consists of 17 residues. The CDR3 bases are TGTGCTAGTGCCCCGCTAGGTGCCGGCTTAGATACCTATGAGCAGTTCTTC. Amino acids: CASAPLGAGLDTYEQFF.

The sample holds one count of this clone. The rearrangement uses TRBV4-3 and TRBJ2-1; 12 nucleotides agree with TRBD2. The CDR3 has 18 residues. Per the germline V gene, CDR1 is LGHNA and CDR2 is YSLEER. Trimming cost V 0 bases and J 7 bases; bases outside gene matches: 10. The CDR3 loop reads CASSQDQGGLAGRNEQFF. The CDR3 coding sequence is TGCGCCAGCAGCCAAGATCAGGGAGGACTAGCGGGGCGGAATGAGCAGTTCTTC.

This chain uses TRBV30 with TRBJ1-1; no firm D call. This CDR3 spans 14 amino acids. Per the germline V gene, CDR1 is GTSNPN and CDR2 is SVGIG (reference sequence). V lost 3 bases to trimming and J lost 5 bases, with 16 bases between them. The CDR3 is CAWSAPGWMTEAFF. CDR3 nucleotides: TGTGCCTGGAGCGCCCCAGGCTGGATGACTGAAGCTTTCTTT.

V usage is TRBV5-4 and J usage is TRBJ1-6; no firm D call. Trimming took 4 bases from V and 5 from J, leaving 7 bases between them. The CDR3 has 13 amino acids. Per the germline V gene, CDR1 is SGHNT and CDR2 is YYREEE (reference sequence). The CDR3: CASSQENNSPLHF. The CDR3 DNA follows: TGTGCCAGCAGCCAGGAAAATAATTCACCCCTCCACTTT.

This chain uses TRBV14 with TRBJ2-7; D gene unclear. Trimming removed 4 bases at V and 1 base at J, with 2 bases between. The CDR3 runs 11 residues. Germline assignment: CDR1 SGHDN and CDR2 FVKESK. The CDR3 DNA follows: TGTGCCAGCAGCCTATCCTACGAGCAGTACTTC. It yields the protein CASSLSYEQYF.